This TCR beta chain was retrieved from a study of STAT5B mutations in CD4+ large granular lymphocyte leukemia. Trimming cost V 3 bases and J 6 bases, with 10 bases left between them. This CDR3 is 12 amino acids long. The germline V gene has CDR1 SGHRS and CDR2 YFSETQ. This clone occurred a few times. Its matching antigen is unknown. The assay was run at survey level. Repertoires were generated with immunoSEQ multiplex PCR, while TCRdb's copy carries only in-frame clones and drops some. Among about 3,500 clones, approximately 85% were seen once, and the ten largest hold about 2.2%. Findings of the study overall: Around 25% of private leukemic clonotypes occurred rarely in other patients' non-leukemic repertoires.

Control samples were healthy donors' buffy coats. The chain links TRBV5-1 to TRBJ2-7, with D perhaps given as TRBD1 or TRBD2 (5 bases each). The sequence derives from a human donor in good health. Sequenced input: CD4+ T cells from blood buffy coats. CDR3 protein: CASSSSGTEQYF. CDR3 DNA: TGCGCCAGCAGCTCATCCGGGACCGAGCAGTACTTC.